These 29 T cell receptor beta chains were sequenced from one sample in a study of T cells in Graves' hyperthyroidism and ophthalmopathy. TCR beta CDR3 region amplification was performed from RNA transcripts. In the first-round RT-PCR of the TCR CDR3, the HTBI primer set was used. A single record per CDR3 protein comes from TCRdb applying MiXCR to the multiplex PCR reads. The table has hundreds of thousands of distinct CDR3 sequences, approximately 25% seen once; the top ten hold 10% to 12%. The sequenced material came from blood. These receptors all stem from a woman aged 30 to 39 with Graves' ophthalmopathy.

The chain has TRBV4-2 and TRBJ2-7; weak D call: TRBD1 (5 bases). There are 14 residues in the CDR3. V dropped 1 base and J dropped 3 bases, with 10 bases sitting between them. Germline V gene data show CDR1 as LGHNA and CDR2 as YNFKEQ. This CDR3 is CASSQGLGDYEQYF. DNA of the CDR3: TGTGCCAGCAGCCAAGGTTTAGGGGACTACGAGCAGTACTTC.

The CDR3 DNA follows: TGTGCTAGTGGCTCCATCTCTCCTCAGACTCGCCAAGAGACCCAGTACTTC. Encoded protein: CASGSISPQTRQETQYF. The J gene is TRBJ2-5, the V gene TRBV12-5; D is unclear. The CDR3 totals 17 residues. The V gene's germline CDR1 is LGHNT and CDR2 FRNRAP. V was clipped by 6 bases and J by 1 base, with 21 bases between them.

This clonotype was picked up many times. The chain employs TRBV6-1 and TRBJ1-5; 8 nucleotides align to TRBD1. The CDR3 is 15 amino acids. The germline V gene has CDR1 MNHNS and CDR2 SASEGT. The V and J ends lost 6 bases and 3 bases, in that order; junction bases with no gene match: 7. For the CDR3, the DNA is TGTGCCAGCAGAACTGACAGGGGCGACAATCAGCCCCAGCATTTT. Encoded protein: CASRTDRGDNQPQHF.

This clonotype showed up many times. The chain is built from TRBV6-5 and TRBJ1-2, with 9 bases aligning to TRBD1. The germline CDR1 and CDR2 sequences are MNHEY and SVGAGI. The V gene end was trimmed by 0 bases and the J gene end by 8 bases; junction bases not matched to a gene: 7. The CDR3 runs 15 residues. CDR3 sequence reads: CASSYSFTGGAGYTF. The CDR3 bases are TGTGCCAGCAGTTACTCGTTCACAGGGGGCGCGGGCTACACCTTC.

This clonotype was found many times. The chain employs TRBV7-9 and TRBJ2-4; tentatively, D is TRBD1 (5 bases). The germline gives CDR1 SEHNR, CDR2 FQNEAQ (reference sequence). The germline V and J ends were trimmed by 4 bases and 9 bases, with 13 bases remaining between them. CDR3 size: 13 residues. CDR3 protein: CASSSDTLGIQYF. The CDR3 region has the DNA TGTGCCAGCAGCTCGGACACATTGGGCATTCAGTACTTC.

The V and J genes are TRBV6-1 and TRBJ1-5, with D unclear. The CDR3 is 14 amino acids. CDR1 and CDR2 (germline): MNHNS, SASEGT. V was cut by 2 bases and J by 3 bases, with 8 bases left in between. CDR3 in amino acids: CASSESGYNQPQHF. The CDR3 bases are TGTGCCAGCAGTGAATCGGGGTACAATCAGCCCCAGCATTTT.

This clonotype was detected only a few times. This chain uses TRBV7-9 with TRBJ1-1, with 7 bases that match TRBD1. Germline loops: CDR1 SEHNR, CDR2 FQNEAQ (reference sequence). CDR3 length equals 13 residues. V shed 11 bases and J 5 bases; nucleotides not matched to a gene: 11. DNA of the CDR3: TGTGCCGAAGGAGGACAGGTGTCTACTGAAGCTTTCTTT. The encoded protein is CAEGGQVSTEAFF.

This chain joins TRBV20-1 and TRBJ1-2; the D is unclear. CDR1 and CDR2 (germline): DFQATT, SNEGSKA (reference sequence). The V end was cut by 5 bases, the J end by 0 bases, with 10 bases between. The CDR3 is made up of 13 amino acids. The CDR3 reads CSAETGANYGYTF. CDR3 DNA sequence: TGCAGTGCTGAGACGGGAGCTAACTATGGCTACACCTTC.

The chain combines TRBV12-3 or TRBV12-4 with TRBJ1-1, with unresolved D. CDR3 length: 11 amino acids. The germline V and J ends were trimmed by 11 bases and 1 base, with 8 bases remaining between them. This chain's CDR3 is CAAGGNTEAFF. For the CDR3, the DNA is TGTGCCGCGGGAGGGAACACTGAAGCTTTCTTT.

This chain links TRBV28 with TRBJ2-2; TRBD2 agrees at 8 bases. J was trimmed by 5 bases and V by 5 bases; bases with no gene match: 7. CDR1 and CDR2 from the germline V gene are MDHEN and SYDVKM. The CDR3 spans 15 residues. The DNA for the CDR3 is TGTGCCAGCAGTGTTCCAGGCGGGAGGACCGGGGAGCTGTTTTTT. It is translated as CASSVPGGRTGELFF.

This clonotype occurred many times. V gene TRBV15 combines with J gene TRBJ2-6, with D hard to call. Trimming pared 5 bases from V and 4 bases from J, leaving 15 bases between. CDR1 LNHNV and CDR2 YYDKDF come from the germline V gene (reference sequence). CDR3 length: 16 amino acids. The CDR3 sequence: CATSSQDPAGANVLTF. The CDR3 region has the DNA TGTGCCACCAGCTCTCAGGATCCGGCCGGGGCCAACGTCCTGACTTTC.

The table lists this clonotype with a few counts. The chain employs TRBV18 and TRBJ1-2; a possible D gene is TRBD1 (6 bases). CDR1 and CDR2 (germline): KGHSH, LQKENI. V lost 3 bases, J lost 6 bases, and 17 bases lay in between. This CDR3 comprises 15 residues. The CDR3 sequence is CASSPGRWAGDGYTF. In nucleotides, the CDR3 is TGTGCCAGCTCACCGGGCCGGTGGGCAGGGGATGGCTACACCTTC.

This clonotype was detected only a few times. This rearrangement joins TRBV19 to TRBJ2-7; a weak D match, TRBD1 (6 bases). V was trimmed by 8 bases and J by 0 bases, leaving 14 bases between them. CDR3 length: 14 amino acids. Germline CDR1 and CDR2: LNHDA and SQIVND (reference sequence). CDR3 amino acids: CASAGQHSSYEQYF. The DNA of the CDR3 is TGTGCCAGTGCAGGACAGCACAGCTCCTACGAGCAGTACTTC.

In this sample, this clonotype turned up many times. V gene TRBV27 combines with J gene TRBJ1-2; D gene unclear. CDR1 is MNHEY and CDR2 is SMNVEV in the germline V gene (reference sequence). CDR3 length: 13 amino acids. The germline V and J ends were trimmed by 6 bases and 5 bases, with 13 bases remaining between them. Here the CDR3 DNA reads TGTGCCAGCAGCCCAGCCCAAATTTATGGCTACACCTTC. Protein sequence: CASSPAQIYGYTF.

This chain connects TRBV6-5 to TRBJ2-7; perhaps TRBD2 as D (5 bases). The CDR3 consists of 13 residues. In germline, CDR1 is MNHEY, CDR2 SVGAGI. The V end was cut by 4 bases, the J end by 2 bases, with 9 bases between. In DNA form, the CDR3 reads TGTGCCAGCAGTTTTGGACTGGCCTACGAGCAGTACTTC. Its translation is CASSFGLAYEQYF.

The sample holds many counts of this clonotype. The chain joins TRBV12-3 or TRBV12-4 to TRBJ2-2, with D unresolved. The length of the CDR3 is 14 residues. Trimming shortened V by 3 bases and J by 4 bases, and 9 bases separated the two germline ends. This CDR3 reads CASSFGGITGELFF. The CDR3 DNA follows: TGTGCCAGCAGTTTCGGCGGTATCACCGGGGAGCTGTTTTTT.

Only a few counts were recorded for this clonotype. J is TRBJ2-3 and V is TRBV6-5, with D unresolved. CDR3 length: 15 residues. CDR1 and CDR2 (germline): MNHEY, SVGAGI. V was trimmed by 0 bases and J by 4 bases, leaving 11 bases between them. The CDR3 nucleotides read TGTGCCAGCAGTTACTCACCTGCGAGAGCAGATACGCAGTATTTT. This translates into CASSYSPARADTQYF.

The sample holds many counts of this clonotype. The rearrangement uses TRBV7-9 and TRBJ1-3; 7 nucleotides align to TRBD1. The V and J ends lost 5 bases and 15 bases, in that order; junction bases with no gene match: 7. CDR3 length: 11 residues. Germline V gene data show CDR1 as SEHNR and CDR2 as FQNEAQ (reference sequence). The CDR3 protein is CASSRAGTEYF. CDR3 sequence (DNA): TGTGCCAGCAGCCGAGCCGGGACAGAATATTTT.

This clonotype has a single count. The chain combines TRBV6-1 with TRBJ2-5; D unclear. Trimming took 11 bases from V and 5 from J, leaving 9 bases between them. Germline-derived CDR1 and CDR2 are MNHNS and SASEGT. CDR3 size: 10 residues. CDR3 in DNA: TGTGCCCACGGGCGGGAGACCCAGTACTTC. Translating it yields CAHGRETQYF.

CDR3 loop: CASSWGQGGEAFF. CDR3 nucleotides: TGTGCCAGTAGTTGGGGACAGGGCGGTGAAGCTTTCTTT. This rearrangement joins TRBV19 to TRBJ1-1; 9 nucleotides match TRBD1. The germline gives CDR1 LNHDA, CDR2 SQIVND (reference sequence). The CDR3 is made up of 13 amino acids. V shed 5 bases and J 7 bases; nucleotides not matched to a gene: 5. Looking up the rest from reference TRBV19 and TRBJ1-1 gives the full variable domain: DGGITQSPKYLFRKEGQNVTLSCEQNLNHDAMYWYRQDPGQGLRLIYYSQIVNDFQKGDIAEGYSVSREKKESFPLTVTSAQKNPTAFYLCASSWGQGGEAFFGQGTRLTVV.

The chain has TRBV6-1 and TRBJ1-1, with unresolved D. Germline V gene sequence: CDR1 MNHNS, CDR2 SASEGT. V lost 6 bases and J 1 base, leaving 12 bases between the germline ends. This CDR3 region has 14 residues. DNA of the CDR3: TGTGCCAGCAGGATGATCCGACAGAACACTGAAGCTTTCTTT. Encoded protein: CASRMIRQNTEAFF.

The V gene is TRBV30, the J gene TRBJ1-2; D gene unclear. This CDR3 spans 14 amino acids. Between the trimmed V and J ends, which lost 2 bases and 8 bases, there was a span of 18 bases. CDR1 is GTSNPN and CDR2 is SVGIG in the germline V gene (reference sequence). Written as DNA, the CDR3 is TGTGCCTGGAGTCCCCGGTATAGGGCGAGAGGCTACACCTTC. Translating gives CAWSPRYRARGYTF.

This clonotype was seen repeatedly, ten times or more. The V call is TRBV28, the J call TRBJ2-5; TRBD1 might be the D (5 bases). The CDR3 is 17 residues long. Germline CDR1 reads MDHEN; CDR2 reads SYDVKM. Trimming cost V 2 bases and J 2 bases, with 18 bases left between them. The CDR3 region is CASSLIWGSRLQETQYF. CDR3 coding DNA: TGTGCCAGCAGTTTAATCTGGGGCAGCCGTTTGCAAGAGACCCAGTACTTC.

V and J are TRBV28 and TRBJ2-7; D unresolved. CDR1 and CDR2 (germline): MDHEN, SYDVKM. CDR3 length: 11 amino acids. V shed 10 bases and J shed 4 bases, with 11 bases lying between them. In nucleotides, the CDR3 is TGTGCCACCACACATTATTACGAGCAGTACTTC. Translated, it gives CATTHYYEQYF.

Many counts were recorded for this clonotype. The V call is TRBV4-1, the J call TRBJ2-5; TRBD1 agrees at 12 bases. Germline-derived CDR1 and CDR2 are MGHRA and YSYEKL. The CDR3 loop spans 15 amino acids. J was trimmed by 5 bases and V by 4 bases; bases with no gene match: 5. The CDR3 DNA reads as TGCGCCAGCAGCCCCTTGGGACAGGGGGCGGAGACCCAGTACTTC. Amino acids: CASSPLGQGAETQYF.

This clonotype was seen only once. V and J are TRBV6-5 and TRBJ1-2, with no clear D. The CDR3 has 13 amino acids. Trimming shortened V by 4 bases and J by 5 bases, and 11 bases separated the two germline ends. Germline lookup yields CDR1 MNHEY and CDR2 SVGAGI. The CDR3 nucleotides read TGTGCCAGCAGTTTCCCCGGGTCATATGGCTACACCTTC. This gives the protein CASSFPGSYGYTF.

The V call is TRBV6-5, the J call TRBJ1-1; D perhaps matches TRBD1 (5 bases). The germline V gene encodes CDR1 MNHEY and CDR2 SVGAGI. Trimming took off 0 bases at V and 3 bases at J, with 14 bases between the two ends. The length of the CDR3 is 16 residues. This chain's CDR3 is CASSYSSGAGHTEAFF. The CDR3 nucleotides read TGTGCCAGCAGTTACTCGAGTGGGGCAGGGCACACTGAAGCTTTCTTT.

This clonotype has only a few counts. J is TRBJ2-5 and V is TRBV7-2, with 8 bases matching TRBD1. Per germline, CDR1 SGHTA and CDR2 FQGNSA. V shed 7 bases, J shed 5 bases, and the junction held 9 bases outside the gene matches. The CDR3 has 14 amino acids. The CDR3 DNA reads TGTGCCAGCACCCCCGGGACAGGAGGGGAGACCCAGTACTTC. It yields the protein CASTPGTGGETQYF.

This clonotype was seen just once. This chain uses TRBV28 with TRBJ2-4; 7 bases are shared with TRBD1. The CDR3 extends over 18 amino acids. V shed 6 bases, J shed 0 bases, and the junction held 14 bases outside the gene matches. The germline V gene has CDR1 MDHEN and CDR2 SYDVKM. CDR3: CASSHDRAVTLAKNIQYF. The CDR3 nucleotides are TGTGCCAGCAGCCACGACAGGGCAGTAACACTAGCCAAAAACATTCAGTACTTC.